The entry below describes one TCR beta chain. CDR3 length: 17 residues. Germline V lookup: CDR1 SGHTA, CDR2 FQGNSA. Germline trimming cut 5 bases from V and 0 bases from J; bases unmatched to any gene: 8. This sample is part of a study of blood T cell repertoires in COVID-19. The table came from immunoSEQ multiplex PCR; TCRdb's copy has only in-frame clones and leaves some out. This sample has a few hundred thousand clones, with 75% to 90% found just once. V gene TRBV7-2 combines with J gene TRBJ1-5, with 9 positions matching TRBD1. This TCR was recovered from a woman between 50 and 59 years old who had recovered from COVID-19. The sequencing sample was made of PBMCs or T cells enriched from blood (not recorded which). DNA for the CDR3: TGTGCCAGCAGCCCAGGGGGACAGGGTCATAGCAATCAGCCCCAGCATTTT. Translating gives CASSPGGQGHSNQPQHF.